The entry below gives a single TCR beta chain sequence along with its context. The specificity of this receptor is unknown. No quality values exist for individual bases; no much larger clone is one base distant. Reading the label with the study, this specimen's time point is: pre-transplant. Thawed unstimulated PBMCs were stained for CD3, CD4 and CD8 and FACS-sorted into CD3+CD4+ and CD3+CD8+ populations. All 8 studied subjects were randomized to immunosuppression withdrawal. The Qiagen DNeasy Blood and Tissue Kit was used for genomic DNA isolation. CDR1 and CDR2 (SNHLY, FYNNEI) derive from the germline V gene. Measured from the cysteine to the phenylalanine, the CDR3 is 14 residues long. CDR3 DNA is the only sequence kept; it has 42 bases, read in frame from the first base. Germline trimming amounts to 7 bases on V and 10 bases on J, with 8 as the count of junction bases outside the gene matches. The source of the sample is a study of T cell clones after liver transplantation (dated by TCRdb to between 2018 and 2021). For context, the study as a whole: ITN030ST, the source of the samples, was a randomized trial that attempted immunosuppression withdrawal within 2 years of liver transplantation. Donor-reactive T cell clones were identified by TCRbeta sequencing following a pre-transplant mixed lymphocyte reaction and were subsequently tracked in post-transplant blood. As an antigen-independent comparator for the donor-reactive sequences, third party-reactive TCRbeta sequences from pre-transplant MLRs were identified as well. Of the eight recipients, three were HCV-positive, while the remaining recipients had been transplanted for non-autoimmune, non-viral indications. No induction therapy was given to the subjects, and standard immunosuppression was administered until randomization at 12-24 months post-transplant. Tolerance was defined as complete immunosuppression withdrawal for at least one year with no rise in liver enzymes beyond twice the upper limit of normal. Blood samples were collected pre-transplant, then pre-randomization ahead of withdrawal, and finally post-randomization once withdrawal had either been completed or failed. The studied cohort comprised 8 liver transplant recipients, 3 classified as tolerant and 5 as non-tolerant. Beyond this particular receptor, the publication reports: Conclusions were preliminary, limited by small, heterogeneous patient numbers and non-standardized post-transplant time points. In a couple of subjects, low numbers of available donor cells limited the measurable donor-reactive repertoire. Without allograft tissue specimens, donor-reactive T cells may have migrated into the graft rather than being deleted. In 5 of 8 subjects, circulating donor-reactive CD4 TCRbeta sequences decreased significantly after transplant, regardless of tolerance or HCV status. When repertoire turnover was accounted for, significantly reduced detection of donor-reactive sequences was found in 7 of 8 subjects for CD4 and in 8 of 8 subjects for CD8. Donor-reactive sequences declined more than third party-reactive ones, suggesting partial antigen-specific deletion unrelated to withdrawal success.

Using immunoSEQ, frozen genomic DNA was subjected to high-throughput TCRbeta CDR3 sequencing, a process that included PCR amplification, mapping, bias correction and internal controls. On the authors' methods: Productive rearrangements were retained, and unique TCRbeta sequences were defined by the CDR3 nucleotide sequence together with the V and J gene. A sequence counted as donor-reactive only if the sequence showed at least 5-fold expansion in CFSE-low cells compared with unstimulated pre-transplant cells and had a frequency of at least 0.01%. Per-subject minimum frequency thresholds, based on the lowest-template unstimulated sample, ensured at least 90% detection power. Jensen-Shannon divergence between the top 1000 TCRbeta sequences after and before transplant was used to measure repertoire turnover. Two-sided Fisher's exact tests were used to test for changes in how often donor-reactive sequences were detected. In its TCRdb copy, this immuneACCESS table keeps in-frame sequences only and misses some clones. Where compared with another copy, unresolved V genes explain less than half of these, and the others have no known cause. V, J and clone size are those of that table, while D and trimming were read from the DNA. The sample includes approximately 25,000 clones, with about 70% observed a single time. The top ten clones comprise approximately 3% of the sample.

The clonotype originates from a human donor who received a liver transplant. The sequencing here drew on CD4+ T cells from blood, taken before liver transplant. This chain is built from TRBV2 and TRBJ1-6; 9 central nucleotides agree with TRBD1. The CDR3 region reads CASIATGGNSPLHF. The bases are TGTGCCAGCATCGCGACAGGGGGTAACTCACCCCTCCACTTT.